One sample yielded the 32 T cell receptor beta chains listed below, sequenced in a study of blood T cell repertoires in COVID-19. Profiling relied on immunoSEQ multiplex PCR, and the TCRdb table lists in-frame clones only, not all of them. The sample has about 250,000 clones; about nine tenths are singletons. Sequenced: PBMCs or T cells enriched from blood (not recorded which). Source of these receptors: a man aged 35 to 55 who had recovered from COVID-19.

The rearrangement uses TRBV6-5 and TRBJ2-2, with D uncertain. Germline CDR1 is MNHEY and CDR2 is SVGAGI. The length of the CDR3 is 14 residues. V was cut by 4 bases and J by 5 bases, with 11 bases left in between. CDR3 region: CASSSDIWTGELFF. CDR3 coding DNA: TGTGCCAGCAGTTCCGACATATGGACCGGGGAGCTGTTTTTT.

The V and J genes are TRBV4-1 and TRBJ1-6; weak D call: TRBD1 (6 bases). Trimming cost V 4 bases and J 4 bases, with 14 bases left between them. The CDR3 has 16 residues. Germline V gene lookup returns CDR1 MGHRA and CDR2 YSYEKL. The CDR3 DNA is TGCGCCAGCAGCCGAACAGGGACGGTTTATAATTCACCCCTCCACTTT. Translated, it gives CASSRTGTVYNSPLHF.

V usage is TRBV7-6 and J usage is TRBJ2-7; 10 nucleotides agree with TRBD1. The V gene end was trimmed by 5 bases and the J gene end by 7 bases; junction bases not matched to a gene: 8. The CDR3 covers 14 residues. Germline CDR1 and CDR2: SGHVS and FNYEAQ. The CDR3 coding sequence is TGTGCCAGCAGCCGGACAGGGGGGGTATTGGAGCAGTACTTC. Amino acid sequence: CASSRTGGVLEQYF.

Written as DNA, the CDR3 is TGCGCCAGCAGCCGAATAAATGACAGGGTAGTTGAAAAACTGTTTTTT. Amino acid sequence: CASSRINDRVVEKLFF. The genes are TRBV4-1 and TRBJ1-4; 7 bases map to TRBD1. After removal of 4 bases from V and 7 bases from J, the junction contained 12 bases not matched to a gene. The CDR3 has 16 residues. The germline gives CDR1 MGHRA, CDR2 YSYEKL.

The CDR3 nucleotides read TGTGCCAGCAGTTTGAGCAGGATTGGTGGCTACACCTTC. This gives the protein CASSLSRIGGYTF. The V and J genes are TRBV12-3 or TRBV12-4 and TRBJ1-2, with D hard to call. Trimming removed 3 bases at V and 7 bases at J, with 12 bases between. The CDR3 has 13 residues.

The chain joins TRBV6-1 to TRBJ2-5; the D gene is possibly TRBD2 (6 bases). The CDR3 consists of 17 residues. The germline CDR1 and CDR2 sequences are MNHNS and SASEGT. V lost 4 bases and J 4 bases, leaving 22 bases between the germline ends. CDR3 sequence (DNA): TGTGCCAGCAGTGGTGCTCTTGGAAGCGGGCAGGGAGAGACCCAGTACTTC. Protein product: CASSGALGSGQGETQYF.

The V and J genes are TRBV11-3 and TRBJ2-7; maybe TRBD1 (6 bases). V was cut by 1 base and J by 2 bases, with 9 bases left in between. There are 14 residues in the CDR3. Germline V gene lookup returns CDR1 SGHNT and CDR2 YENEEA. This CDR3 reads CASSLGGPPYEQYF. The CDR3 bases are TGTGCCAGCAGCTTAGGGGGGCCGCCCTACGAGCAGTACTTC.

This clone was picked up a small number of times. Sequence at one end of the junction differs from germline and may be a read error. This chain links TRBV7-7 with TRBJ2-2; D might be TRBD2 (7 bases). The CDR3 covers 16 residues. The germline gives CDR1 SSHAT, CDR2 FNYEAQ (reference sequence). CDR3 in DNA: TGTGCTAGCAGCTTAGGCGCGGGGGCGGGCACCGGGGAGCTGTTTTTT. Its translation is CASSLGAGAGTGELFF. Combining the CDR3 with reference TRBV7-7 and TRBJ2-2 gives the whole variable domain GAGVSQSPRYKVTKRGQDVTLRCDPISSHATLYWYQQALGQGPEFLTYFNYEAQPDKSGLPSDRFSAERPEGSISTLTIQRTEQRDSAMYRCASSLGAGAGTGELFFGEGSRLTVL.

The chain has TRBV18 and TRBJ2-2; the match to TRBD1 covers 7 bases. The ends lost 6 bases at V and 4 bases at J; junction bases unmatched: 8. This CDR3 is 15 amino acids long. Germline CDR1 is KGHSH and CDR2 is LQKENI. The CDR3 here is CASSSDRVFTGELFF. CDR3 DNA: TGTGCCAGCTCGTCCGACAGGGTTTTCACCGGGGAGCTGTTTTTT.

This clone occurred once. The chain joins TRBV6-1 to TRBJ2-1; TRBD1 matches 7 bases. Trimming removed 0 bases from V and 2 bases from J; junction bases left unmatched: 7. From germline, CDR1 is MNHNS and CDR2 SASEGT. CDR3 length: 17 residues. CDR3 nucleotides: TGTGCCAGCAGTGAAGCGGTGTACCAGGGGGCCTACAATGAGCAGTTCTTC. Residues: CASSEAVYQGAYNEQFF.

The chain recombines TRBV11-2 with TRBJ2-2; TRBD1 agrees at 9 bases. This CDR3 is built from 18 residues. Germline assignment: CDR1 SGHAT and CDR2 FQNNGV. V shed 2 bases, J shed 3 bases, and the junction held 10 bases outside the gene matches. The CDR3 loop reads CASSLFRRDRADTGELFF. In nucleotides, the CDR3 is TGTGCCAGCAGCTTATTTCGGCGGGACAGGGCGGACACCGGGGAGCTGTTTTTT.

The chain employs TRBV16 and TRBJ2-7, with 9 nucleotides matching TRBD1. Germline V gene sequence: CDR1 KGHSY, CDR2 FQNENV. The CDR3 has 15 amino acids. Trimming took 4 bases from V and 2 from J; bases not matched to a gene: 6. The CDR3 coding sequence is TGTGCCAGCAGCCCCGGGACAGGGTGGGCCTACGAGCAGTACTTC. It is translated as CASSPGTGWAYEQYF.

This sequence joins TRBV19 and TRBJ2-7, with D perhaps matching TRBD2 (5 bases). Per the germline V gene, CDR1 is LNHDA and CDR2 is SQIVND (reference sequence). The CDR3 totals 14 residues. Trimming stripped 8 bases from V and 0 bases from J, with 14 bases between. The CDR3 is CASGKDGSSYEQYF. The CDR3 nucleotides read TGTGCCAGTGGCAAGGATGGGAGCTCCTACGAGCAGTACTTC.

The V and J genes are TRBV30 and TRBJ1-1; TRBD1 is a possible D gene (5 bases). The germline V gene encodes CDR1 GTSNPN and CDR2 SVGIG (reference sequence). The CDR3 extends over 13 amino acids. V lost 8 bases and J lost 1, with 14 bases in between. The CDR3: CATMTASNTEAFF. CDR3 DNA: TGTGCCACCATGACAGCCTCGAACACTGAAGCTTTCTTT.

This chain uses TRBV28 with TRBJ1-2, with D perhaps TRBD1 (5 bases). The CDR3 consists of 12 residues. Germline V gene lookup returns CDR1 MDHEN and CDR2 SYDVKM. Trimming shortened V by 8 bases and J by 4 bases, and 11 bases separated the two germline ends. This chain's CDR3 is CASGRQSYGYTF. DNA for the CDR3: TGTGCCAGCGGCCGACAGAGCTATGGCTACACCTTC.

The chain has TRBV11-1 and TRBJ2-5; 7 bases map to TRBD2. The J segment lost 5 bases and the V segment lost 5 bases, leaving 8 bases of the junction unmatched. Germline values: CDR1 SGHAT, CDR2 FQDESV (reference sequence). The CDR3 is 14 amino acids. CDR3 region: CASSPKGGEETQYF. In DNA form, the CDR3 reads TGTGCCAGCAGCCCCAAGGGAGGGGAGGAGACCCAGTACTTC.

V usage is TRBV28 and J usage is TRBJ2-3; TRBD2 might be the D (6 bases). Germline V gives CDR1 MDHEN, CDR2 SYDVKM. The CDR3 has 14 residues. The V and J ends lost 10 bases and 2 bases respectively, with 16 bases between them. CDR3 loop: CATSTGGLTDTQYF. DNA of the CDR3: TGTGCCACCTCGACCGGGGGACTCACAGATACGCAGTATTTT.

This sequence joins TRBV10-3 and TRBJ1-1; D call uncertain. Trimming took 6 bases from V and 3 from J, leaving 8 bases between them. The CDR3 consists of 12 residues. Germline-derived CDR1 and CDR2 are ENHRY and SYGVKD. This CDR3 is CAIRKEDTEAFF. The CDR3 coding sequence is TGTGCCATCAGGAAGGAGGACACTGAAGCTTTCTTT.

V is TRBV28 and J is TRBJ2-3, with 7 bases fitting TRBD1. The CDR3 runs 14 residues. Germline CDR1 MDHEN, CDR2 SYDVKM. V shed 3 bases, J shed 2 bases, and the junction held 2 bases outside the gene matches. The CDR3 spells CASSLGQHTDTQYF. The CDR3 bases are TGTGCCAGCAGTTTGGGACAGCACACAGATACGCAGTATTTT.

There are a few counts of this clone. The chain recombines TRBV28 with TRBJ1-5; D is possibly TRBD1 (5 bases). The CDR3 runs to 17 residues. Germline values: CDR1 MDHEN, CDR2 SYDVKM. The V and J ends lost 2 bases and 3 bases respectively, with 17 bases between them. CDR3 bases: TGTGCCAGCAGTTTACCCCGGGCAGACAGAAACAATCAGCCCCAGCATTTT. This translates into CASSLPRADRNNQPQHF.

The chain is built from TRBV5-1 and TRBJ1-6; tentative D call: TRBD1 (5 bases). Trimming stripped 0 bases from V and 9 bases from J, with 13 bases between. The germline gives CDR1 SGHRS, CDR2 YFSETQ. This CDR3 has 15 residues. DNA of the CDR3: TGCGCCAGCAGCTTGGAGACGGTTAGGGGTTCACCCCTCCACTTT. Its translation is CASSLETVRGSPLHF.

This rearrangement joins TRBV16 to TRBJ1-1; maybe TRBD1 (5 bases). V lost 2 bases and J lost 7, with 8 bases in between. This CDR3 comprises 12 residues. Per the germline V gene, CDR1 is KGHSY and CDR2 is FQNENV. This chain's CDR3 is CASSQPGREAFF. CDR3 sequence (DNA): TGTGCCAGCAGCCAACCAGGGCGTGAAGCTTTCTTT. The full variable domain, with the rest looked up from reference TRBV16 and TRBJ1-1, is GEEVAQTPKHLVRGEGQKAKLYCAPIKGHSYVFWYQQVLKNEFKFLISFQNENVFDETGMPKERFSAKCLPNSPCSLEIQATKLEDSAVYFCASSQPGREAFFGQGTRLTVV.

In its sample, this clone was seen a few times. The rearrangement joins TRBV11-2 to TRBJ2-7, with D possibly being TRBD2 (7 bases). The CDR3 totals 17 residues. V was clipped by 1 base and J by 7 bases, with 23 bases between them. Looked up from germline, CDR1 is SGHAT and CDR2 is FQNNGV. CDR3 loop: CASSLGGGRGHNEEQYF. DNA of the CDR3: TGTGCCAGCAGCTTAGGGGGGGGCAGGGGCCACAATGAAGAGCAGTACTTC.

The rearrangement links TRBV28 to TRBJ2-7; tentatively, D is TRBD2 (6 bases). The germline gives CDR1 MDHEN, CDR2 SYDVKM. Trimming removed 4 bases from V and 2 bases from J, with 12 bases in between. The CDR3 totals 14 residues. DNA for the CDR3: TGTGCCAGCAGTTCGGGCGGGATGACCTACGAGCAGTACTTC. Translated: CASSSGGMTYEQYF.

V usage is TRBV4-1 and J usage is TRBJ1-4, with 7 bases matching TRBD1. V trimming: 3 bases; J trimming: 3 bases; junction bases outside the gene matches: 1. The V gene's germline CDR1 is MGHRA and CDR2 YSYEKL. The CDR3 is 14 amino acids. The CDR3 sequence is CASSQGQPNEKLFF. The CDR3 DNA reads as TGCGCCAGCAGCCAGGGACAGCCTAATGAAAAACTGTTTTTT.

This rearrangement joins TRBV4-3 to TRBJ2-1; possibly TRBD1 for D (6 bases). This CDR3 has 14 amino acids. The germline gives CDR1 LGHNA, CDR2 YSLEER. Trimming took 4 bases from V and 8 from J, leaving 15 bases between them. The CDR3 sequence: CASSPRGWGHEQFF. In DNA, the CDR3 is TGCGCCAGCAGCCCAAGAGGTTGGGGGCATGAGCAGTTCTTC.

V usage is TRBV7-7 and J usage is TRBJ2-7; 7 bases match TRBD1. Germline CDR1 and CDR2: SSHAT and FNYEAQ (reference sequence). The length of the CDR3 is 13 residues. J lost 9 bases, V lost 1 base, and 6 bases had no gene match. This CDR3 reads CASSLGVRDRQYF. The DNA of the CDR3 is TGTGCCAGCAGCTTAGGGGTTCGGGACAGGCAGTACTTC.

This clone was detected ten times or more. The chain combines TRBV2 with TRBJ2-7; possible D gene TRBD1, 5 bases. Germline lookup yields CDR1 SNHLY and CDR2 FYNNEI. The V gene lost 2 bases and the J gene lost 0 bases, with 8 bases spanning the gap. There are 14 residues in the CDR3. In nucleotides, the CDR3 is TGTGCCAGCAGTGAAAAACAGGCCTCCTACGAGCAGTACTTC. Protein product: CASSEKQASYEQYF. The full variable domain, its missing parts supplied by reference TRBV2 and TRBJ2-7, is EPEVTQTPSHQVTQMGQEVILRCVPISNHLYFYWYRQILGQKVEFLVSFYNNEISEKSEIFDDQFSVERPDGSNFTLKIRSTKLEDSAMYFCASSEKQASYEQYFGPGTRLTVT.

The chain couples TRBV7-2 to TRBJ1-5; unclear D gene. V was pared by 1 base and J by 6 bases, with 16 bases between. There are 16 residues in the CDR3. Germline lookup yields CDR1 SGHTA and CDR2 FQGNSA. For the CDR3, the DNA is TGTGCCAGCAGCTTAGAAGGGCCGAGGGTAACTCAGCCCCAGCATTTT. This sequence encodes CASSLEGPRVTQPQHF.

This clone is a singleton in its sample. V and J are TRBV4-1 and TRBJ1-2; D gene uncertain. V lost 0 bases to trimming and J lost 4 bases, with 9 bases between them. This CDR3 is 14 amino acids long. Germline V lookup: CDR1 MGHRA, CDR2 YSYEKL. CDR3 nucleotide sequence: TGCGCCAGCAGCCAAGAAATTGACTCCTATGGCTACACCTTC. Protein sequence: CASSQEIDSYGYTF.

V and J are TRBV11-2 and TRBJ2-5; TRBD1 matches at 8 bases. The V gene end was trimmed by 4 bases and the J gene end by 4 bases; junction bases not matched to a gene: 11. The CDR3 totals 16 residues. Germline V gene lookup returns CDR1 SGHAT and CDR2 FQNNGV. The CDR3 sequence is CASSSPGQGAGETQYF. The CDR3, as DNA: TGTGCCAGCAGCTCTCCGGGGCAGGGGGCGGGAGAGACCCAGTACTTC.

This chain connects TRBV4-1 to TRBJ2-1, with TRBD2 matching 11 bases. This CDR3 contains 17 residues. Germline values: CDR1 MGHRA, CDR2 YSYEKL. Unmatched junction bases numbered 11, after V lost 4 bases and J lost 6 bases. The CDR3 spells CASSRPEGTSGSNEQFF. The CDR3 coding sequence is TGCGCCAGCAGCCGGCCAGAGGGAACTAGCGGGAGCAATGAGCAGTTCTTC.